Presented here are 3 T cell receptor beta chains from one specimen sequenced in a study of T cells of healthy individuals. TCRdb re-called the 5' RACE reads through MiXCR, storing one row per CDR3 protein. The table shows around 90,000 distinct CDR3 sequences, with 5% occurring only once. These receptor sequences come from a female donor in good health.

This clonotype was seen a few times. This chain joins TRBV7-9 and TRBJ1-3, with a weak D call TRBD1 (5 bases). Trimming removed 4 bases at V and 0 bases at J, with 10 bases between. This CDR3 spans 15 amino acids. In germline, CDR1 is SEHNR, CDR2 FQNEAQ (reference sequence). CDR3 loop: CASSYTGASGNTIYF. CDR3 bases: TGTGCCAGCAGCTATACAGGAGCCTCTGGAAACACCATATATTTT.

In this sample, this clonotype turned up many times. V and J are TRBV6-6 and TRBJ2-7; tentative D call: TRBD2 (5 bases). V lost 0 bases and J 4 bases, leaving 7 bases between the germline ends. This CDR3 spans 13 amino acids. The germline gives CDR1 MNHNY, CDR2 SVGAGI (reference sequence). CDR3 in DNA: TGTGCCAGCAGTTACTCTAGCGTTTACGAGCAGTACTTC. Protein sequence: CASSYSSVYEQYF.

This sequence joins TRBV20-1 and TRBJ2-1; D not certain. Germline CDR1 and CDR2: DFQATT and SNEGSKA (reference sequence). The V gene lost 6 bases and the J gene lost 8 bases, with 11 bases spanning the gap. CDR3 size: 11 residues. The CDR3 DNA is TGCAGTGCACCTACGTTGTATGAGCAGTTCTTC. Its protein product is CSAPTLYEQFF.